This TCR beta chain was identified during a study of blood T cell repertoires in COVID-19. Across the study: T cells, B-cell-depleted T cells, or PBMCs supplied cDNA or gDNA.

Enrollment of patients from Seattle took place during active infection, with longitudinal follow-up. Between the trimmed V and J ends, which lost 6 bases and 1 base, there was a span of 9 bases. Germline V gene sequence: CDR1 KGHDR, CDR2 SFDVKD. There are 14 residues in the CDR3. In the original processing: Scientists estimated how many nucleated cells there were by amplifying reference gene primers. Here immunoSEQ multiplex PCR was the method, and the copy in TCRdb shows in-frame clones only, minus some. V, J and clone size were drawn from that table, and D and trimming were deduced from the DNA. The table has 300,000 to 350,000 clones, about 91% seen once; the top ten hold roughly 1.7%. The count of this clone is one.

The clonotype comes from a woman in her twenties or thirties with COVID-19, enrolled during active disease. Sequenced input: peripheral blood. The chain employs TRBV24-1 and TRBJ1-5, with D possibly being TRBD1 (5 bases). The CDR3 DNA is TGTGCCACCAGTTTTGGGGGGAGCAATCAGCCCCAGCATTTT. Translation: CATSFGGSNQPQHF.